The 25 T cell receptor beta chains reported below all come from one sample, sequenced in a study of blood T cell repertoires in COVID-19. Here immunoSEQ multiplex PCR was the method, and the copy in TCRdb shows in-frame clones only, minus some. Of under 150,000 clones in the sample, roughly 82% were seen once. The material sequenced was peripheral blood. Receptors were obtained from an elderly man with acute or convalescent COVID-19.

This chain links TRBV7-9 with TRBJ1-4; D is unclear. The V end was cut by 7 bases, the J end by 0 bases, with 9 bases between. Germline CDR1 is SEHNR and CDR2 is FQNEAQ (reference sequence). The CDR3 covers 14 residues. CDR3 coding DNA: TGTGCCAGCACCCTACGGTCAACTAATGAAAAACTGTTTTTT. Amino acid sequence: CASTLRSTNEKLFF.

V is TRBV19 and J is TRBJ2-7; D might be TRBD1 (6 bases). The CDR3 runs to 15 residues. V was cut by 6 bases and J by 3 bases, with 18 bases left in between. The germline CDR1 and CDR2 sequences are LNHDA and SQIVND (reference sequence). The CDR3 DNA sequence: TGTGCCAGTAGGAGGGGACATCCGGACCTCTACGAGCAGTACTTC. Translated: CASRRGHPDLYEQYF.

The rearrangement joins TRBV4-3 to TRBJ1-5; D uncertain. CDR3 length: 15 residues. From germline, CDR1 is LGHNA and CDR2 YSLEER. V shed 0 bases and J shed 4 bases, with 10 bases lying between them. Here the CDR3 DNA reads TGCGCCAGCAGCCAAGATTTGTCGGGGAATCAGCCCCAGCATTTT. Its protein is CASSQDLSGNQPQHF.

The V and J genes are TRBV7-8 and TRBJ2-2; 9 bases are a match to TRBD2. CDR3 length equals 16 residues. CDR1 SGHVS and CDR2 FQNEAQ come from the germline V gene. V lost 5 bases, J lost 13 bases, and 17 bases stayed unmatched. The CDR3 loop is CASSPLAFAGGRVLFF. The CDR3 DNA is TGTGCCAGCAGCCCACTCGCGTTTGCGGGGGGGCGTGTGCTGTTTTTT.

In regard to this clone: This sample includes further DNA sequences coding for the same CDR3. The J gene is TRBJ1-2, the V gene TRBV6-6; the match to TRBD1 covers 7 bases. Germline V gene sequence: CDR1 MNHNY, CDR2 SVGAGI (reference sequence). V gave up 6 bases and J gave up 2 bases; unmatched junction bases: 3. The CDR3 is 13 amino acids. The CDR3 loop reads CASSLQGNYGYTF. CDR3 sequence (DNA): TGTGCCAGCAGCCTACAGGGGAACTATGGCTACACCTTC.

In this sample, this clone turned up once. The rearrangement uses TRBV27 and TRBJ2-1; no reliable D call. The V end lost 3 bases, the J end lost 2 bases, and 8 bases lay between the germline ends. The CDR3 runs 14 residues. In germline, CDR1 is MNHEY, CDR2 SMNVEV (reference sequence). CDR3 in amino acids: CASSFSTAYNEQFF. The CDR3 DNA reads as TGTGCCAGCAGTTTTTCGACTGCCTACAATGAGCAGTTCTTC.

The chain couples TRBV5-1 to TRBJ2-5; TRBD2 matches 10 bases. The J segment lost 3 bases and the V segment lost 1 base, leaving 6 bases of the junction unmatched. CDR1 and CDR2 from the germline V gene are SGHRS and YFSETQ. The CDR3 is made up of 16 amino acids. CDR3 sequence: CASSLRPSGGEETQYF. The CDR3 DNA sequence: TGCGCCAGCAGCTTGAGGCCTAGCGGGGGAGAAGAGACCCAGTACTTC.

The chain links TRBV2 to TRBJ2-7; 9 bases fit TRBD1. V shed 4 bases, J shed 1 base, and the junction held 2 bases outside the gene matches. Germline-derived CDR1 and CDR2 are SNHLY and FYNNEI. This CDR3 has 14 residues. The CDR3 nucleotides are TGTGCCAGCAGTGGGGACAGGGAATCCTACGAGCAGTACTTC. Translated, it gives CASSGDRESYEQYF.

At least ten counts were recorded for this clone. The chain couples TRBV6-4 to TRBJ1-4; no definite D call. The CDR3 runs 13 residues. CDR1 is MRHNA, CDR2 SNTAGT, per germline. V lost 2 bases to trimming and J lost 8 bases, with 9 bases between them. CDR3 nucleotides: TGTGCCAGCAGTGACAGGGAGGGCGAAAAACTGTTTTTT. It codes for CASSDREGEKLFF.

This rearrangement joins TRBV28 to TRBJ1-5; a possible D gene is TRBD1 (5 bases). V was cut by 2 bases and J by 1 base, with 6 bases left in between. Germline CDR1 MDHEN, CDR2 SYDVKM. CDR3 length: 14 residues. CDR3 residues: CASSLNRSNQPQHF. The CDR3 DNA follows: TGTGCCAGCAGTTTAAACAGGAGCAATCAGCCCCAGCATTTT.

This clone has only a few counts. This sequence joins TRBV15 and TRBJ2-7; 9 bases are shared with TRBD2. Germline V CDR1 and CDR2: LNHNV, YYDKDF (reference sequence). Germline trimming cut 3 bases from V and 8 bases from J; bases unmatched to any gene: 14. The CDR3 has 16 amino acids. Written as DNA, the CDR3 is TGTGCCACCAGCAGCCGATCACCGGGACTAGCTGAGAAGCAGTACTTC. This translates into CATSSRSPGLAEKQYF. The complete variable domain, with remaining parts taken from reference TRBV15 and TRBJ2-7, reads DAMVIQNPRYQVTQFGKPVTLSCSQTLNHNVMYWYQQKSSQAPKLLFHYYDKDFNNEADTPDNFQSRRPNTSFCFLDIRSPGLGDTAMYLCATSSRSPGLAEKQYFGPGTRLTVT.

V gene TRBV28 combines with J gene TRBJ2-5, with 12 bases that match TRBD2. The V segment lost 2 bases and the J segment 2 bases; nucleotides outside the gene matches: 12. The germline V gene encodes CDR1 MDHEN and CDR2 SYDVKM. This CDR3 comprises 19 residues. The CDR3 spells CASSLRLAGGPALQETQYF. The DNA for the CDR3 is TGTGCCAGCAGTTTAAGGCTAGCGGGGGGGCCGGCCTTACAAGAGACCCAGTACTTC.

V gene TRBV18 combines with J gene TRBJ1-3; 7 nucleotides agree with TRBD1. Trimming cost V 3 bases and J 1 base; bases outside gene matches: 9. Germline V gives CDR1 KGHSH, CDR2 LQKENI. The CDR3 sequence is 17 residues long. The CDR3 region has the DNA TGTGCCAGCTCACCCAAGACCGACAGGGCATCTGGAAACACCATATATTTT. It codes for CASSPKTDRASGNTIYF.

This chain links TRBV4-3 with TRBJ1-4, with 9 bases identical to TRBD1. V dropped 4 bases and J dropped 8; count of bases not matched to a gene: 5. This CDR3 comprises 14 residues. CDR1 LGHNA and CDR2 YSLEER come from the germline V gene. The CDR3 loop is CASSPGTGWEKLFF. In DNA, the CDR3 is TGCGCCAGCAGCCCCGGGACAGGGTGGGAAAAACTGTTTTTT.

This clone was counted a single time. The rearrangement uses TRBV29-1 and TRBJ2-7; possible D gene TRBD1, 6 bases. Looked up from germline, CDR1 is SQVTM and CDR2 is ANQGSEA. V was pared by 7 bases and J by 0 bases, with 10 bases between. This CDR3 has 12 residues. CDR3 DNA sequence: TGCAGCGCAGGGGACAACTCCTACGAGCAGTACTTC. This translates into CSAGDNSYEQYF.

The V call is TRBV2, the J call TRBJ2-2; 10 bases fit TRBD1. V dropped 4 bases and J dropped 5; count of bases not matched to a gene: 1. The germline CDR1 and CDR2 sequences are SNHLY and FYNNEI. The CDR3 is 14 residues long. In DNA form, the CDR3 reads TGTGCCAGCAGTGGGACAGGGGGTACCGGGGAGCTGTTTTTT. Its translation: CASSGTGGTGELFF.

The chain uses TRBV19 and TRBJ1-1; maybe TRBD1 (5 bases). CDR1 LNHDA and CDR2 SQIVND come from the germline V gene (reference sequence). The CDR3 loop spans 16 amino acids. V dropped 5 bases and J dropped 2 bases, with 18 bases sitting between them. In DNA form, the CDR3 reads TGTGCCAGTAGTTCCCACCGGGGGGGACCAAACACTGAAGCTTTCTTT. Amino acids: CASSSHRGGPNTEAFF.

Only one count was recorded for this clone. The chain combines TRBV28 with TRBJ1-2; D not certain. The CDR3 has 11 amino acids. V was trimmed by 7 bases and J by 5 bases, leaving 8 bases between them. Germline assignment: CDR1 MDHEN and CDR2 SYDVKM. The CDR3 DNA reads as TGTGCCAGCACAGCCGGGTATGGCTACACCTTC. It yields the protein CASTAGYGYTF.

As for this clone: Relative to the germline gene, one junction end is altered; a read error may explain this. The gene calls are TRBV28 and TRBJ1-2; perhaps TRBD1 as D (5 bases). Germline CDR1 reads MDHEN; CDR2 reads SYDVKM. The CDR3 spans 11 residues. The DNA for the CDR3 is TGTGCCAGCAGTTTACAGCAGACAGTCGCCTTC. This gives the protein CASSLQQTVAF.

This chain uses TRBV18 with TRBJ1-1; TRBD1 aligns across 9 bases. The ends lost 3 bases at V and 10 bases at J; junction bases unmatched: 3. This CDR3 spans 12 amino acids. Germline CDR1 KGHSH, CDR2 LQKENI. The CDR3 DNA is TGTGCCAGCTCACCTGAGGGACAGGGAGCTTTCTTT. Translating it yields CASSPEGQGAFF.

This chain uses TRBV3-1 (or the pseudogene TRBV3-2) with TRBJ1-1, with 11 bases lining up with TRBD1. The CDR3 runs to 14 residues. Trimming took 4 bases from V and 5 from J; bases not matched to a gene: 3. The V gene's germline CDR1 is LGHDT and CDR2 YNNKEL (reference sequence). CDR3 sequence: CASSPRDRGTEAFF. CDR3 nucleotide sequence: TGTGCCAGCAGCCCCCGGGACAGGGGGACTGAAGCTTTCTTT.

About this clone itself: This sample also contains other DNA sequences that code for the same CDR3. This chain links TRBV6-2 or TRBV6-3 with TRBJ2-5, with a weak D call TRBD1 (6 bases). CDR1 and CDR2 from the germline V gene are MNHEY and SVGEGT. This CDR3 comprises 13 residues. Trimming shortened V by 2 bases and J by 5 bases, and 9 bases separated the two germline ends. The CDR3 sequence is CASSYTGQETQYF. DNA for the CDR3: TGTGCCAGCAGTTACACAGGGCAGGAGACCCAGTACTTC.

V is TRBV6-6 and J is TRBJ1-6; 9 positions match TRBD1. The V segment lost 0 bases and the J segment 9 bases; nucleotides outside the gene matches: 3. Germline-derived CDR1 and CDR2 are MNHNY and SVGAGI (reference sequence). This CDR3 has 15 residues. CDR3 loop: CASSYSGTGSSPLHF. In nucleotides, the CDR3 is TGTGCCAGCAGTTACTCCGGGACAGGGAGTTCACCCCTCCACTTT.

This clone has more than one count but fewer than ten. The CDR3 protein is CASSLGPGTGRYEQYF. Written as DNA, the CDR3 is TGTGCCAGCAGCTTAGGACCCGGGACAGGGAGGTACGAGCAGTACTTC. The V and J genes are TRBV7-9 and TRBJ2-7; 9 bases fit TRBD1. This CDR3 is built from 16 residues. Germline V gene lookup returns CDR1 SEHNR and CDR2 FQNEAQ (reference sequence). V lost 1 base and J lost 4; bases outside the gene matches: 8.

The chain joins TRBV5-1 to TRBJ2-7, with unresolved D. Germline values: CDR1 SGHRS, CDR2 YFSETQ. V dropped 5 bases and J dropped 11 bases, with 11 bases sitting between them. The CDR3 totals 10 residues. CDR3 bases: TGCGCCAGCAGGACTCCGTCCGAGTACTTC. Its translation is CASRTPSEYF.